The subject of this entry is one T cell receptor (beta chain). The table lists this clone with a count of one. No antigen is known for it. Base-call qualities are not available, and no considerably larger clone is one nucleotide away. These data originate in a study of cytomegalovirus exposure and HLA in healthy donors (dated by TCRdb to 2016 to 2017). In the study overall: An earlier analysis of roughly 500 of the donors reported roughly 300 Gb of sequence data and roughly 110 million unique TCR beta sequences from about 180 million T cells. An early release that covered roughly 600 HLA-typed donors contained approximately 300 gigabases of sequencing data and about 93 million unique TCR sequences. Among the roughly 400 genotyped donors, roughly 80% belonged to the genetic ancestry cluster associated with self-reported Caucasian donors. The study was designed to test whether signatures of past pathogen exposure could be identified by cataloging public T cell receptors. The study profiled the T cell repertoires of around 700 subjects by immunosequencing and related them to cytomegalovirus serostatus. Along with the approximately 650-subject first cohort, a separate validation cohort of some 130 different subjects was used. To predict cytomegalovirus infection status, the study brought together high-throughput TCR immunosequencing, statistical association of individual TCRs with disease status, and machine learning. To study patterns of TCR occurrence, a later analysis re-analyzed previously published TCR beta repertoires from 500 to 850 donors and added high-resolution HLA genotyping. The later analysis used no new phenotypic data to find candidate immune exposures, relying instead on TCR beta sequences and their occurrence across donors. To decide whether each TCR beta V gene segment behaved as functional or pseudogenic, an earlier analysis of fewer than 750 of the donors relied on high-throughput TCR beta sequencing. Donor age, sex, ethnicity and CMV serostatus were collected together with the repertoire data. In a later genetic analysis, genome-wide SNP genotypes for 398 of the 666 donors were used, and that subset was treated as a discovery cohort. Every discovery cohort repertoire had been produced on one sequencing platform. Class I and class II HLA loci were covered by the typing at four-digit resolution. Typing coverage varied by locus: roughly 629-640 donors for A, B, C, DRB1 and DQB1; around 560 for DQA1; nearly 610 for DPA1; under 490 for DPB1. Roughly 5 DR-DQ haplotypes were treated as single units for association and clustering because of strong linkage in the cohort. Among roughly 400 genotyped donors of the cohort, an average of approximately 240,000 unique TCR beta nucleotide sequences were sequenced per donor, 15% to 20% of them non-productive. General findings and caveats noted by the study authors: Roughly uniform sequencing depth across donors was assumed in presence/absence analyses, although this assumption may not hold. A later analysis found that HLA-associated TCR beta chains were more clonally expanded and had lower generation probabilities than equally common non-associated chains. Specific HLA alleles were associated with over 15,000 TCR beta sequences at a false discovery rate of 0.05 in a later analysis. A further reported finding was that TCR beta sequences accurately predicted the HLA-A and HLA-B alleles for most subjects in the first cohort. In an earlier analysis of more than 500 of the donors, most TCR beta V segments appeared in productive rearrangements about 87% or about 30% of the time, broadly matching IMGT annotations. A later analysis found that TCR association rates varied across HLA loci, with DRB1 alleles showing the most associated TCRs and HLA-C alleles the fewest. In both the original and validation cohorts, the classifier was reported to diagnose cytomegalovirus status with high specificity and sensitivity. Some IMGT-functional V segments, including TRBV6-2 and TRBV6-3, could not be distinguished by the 87-base-pair reads and were therefore excluded. The study listed 164 TCR beta chains as associated with cytomegalovirus. Most TCR sequences were observed very rarely across donors, whereas some public TCRs were present in many individuals. According to a later genetic analysis, donors in an Asian-associated ancestry cluster had fewer N-insertions in productive TCRs than the approximately 670-donor mean. Strong co-occurrence of HLA alleles, especially DR and DQ, made assigning TCR associations to individual alleles difficult. V-gene and J-gene trimming of TCR beta chains was associated with a missense DCLRE1C variant in a later genetic analysis, and the association was replicated in an independent cohort. Because HLA typing was missing for some donors at each locus, association tests included only the typed subset. Only TCR beta chains were sequenced in this cohort, and the absence of alpha or paired-chain data limited detectable features. Seventeen rarely observed V segments, including chromosome 9 orphons, were excluded from the earlier analysis of almost 600 of the donors because counts were too low. According to a later analysis, most CMV-associated TCR beta chains appeared to be HLA-restricted, and the HLA associations seemed to be driven largely by CMV exposure. A cluster of highly shared sequence variants was judged likely to be a technical artifact of the sequencing pipeline. The only immune exposure information available for the cohort was CMV serostatus. In a later analysis, several top co-occurrence clusters were reported to appear linked to parvovirus B19, influenza, CMV and Epstein-Barr virus. Three of the identified cytomegalovirus-associated TCR beta chains were confirmed in vitro to be specific for cytomegalovirus antigens. Linkage disequilibrium might explain the correlated functional status among segregating V segments, but an unknown experimental factor could not be excluded. According to the authors, the approach could potentially be generalized to other disease states and immunological phenotypes.

The V and J ends are trimmed by 7 bases and 2 bases, leaving 21 bases between them. The CDR3 runs 16 residues from the cysteine to the phenylalanine. This entry keeps only the CDR3 DNA: 48 bases, framed from base 1. The germline V gene provides CDR1 SNHLY and CDR2 FYNNEI. Library construction relied on the immunoSEQ multiplex PCR assay. A mixture of 60 forward primers for TCR Vbeta segments and 13 reverse primers for TCR Jbeta segments was used in the multiplex PCR. The CDR3 region of rearranged TCR beta genes was amplified from genomic DNA with a multiplex PCR assay. The Illumina HiSeq System was used to sequence the amplified TCR beta libraries as 87-base-pair reads. Regarding the original processing steps: A later analysis counted tens of millions of unique TCR beta chains across the 550 to 750 repertoires, and some 11 million of these chains were shared by at least two donors. Raw reads were error-corrected and collapsed into unique sequences by a nearest-neighbor algorithm in which closely related sequences were merged to remove PCR and sequencing errors. V, D and J gene segments were assigned by aligning CDR3 sequences to IMGT reference sequences. For a sequence to be retained, a match of at least six nucleotides was required to both a V gene segment and a J gene segment. Rearrangements were called productive when the CDR3 lacked stop codons and stayed in frame with V and J; all others were non-productive. CDR3 was defined according to IMGT convention as the region running from the second conserved V-encoded cysteine to the conserved J-encoded phenylalanine. The earlier analysis of a few hundred of the donors excluded sequences that lacked an unambiguous match to a single V gene segment. In an earlier analysis of a few hundred of the donors, V segments were called functional above 56.7% productive rearrangements and were called segregating when the between-donor standard deviation exceeded 5%. A statistical classification framework was built to diagnose cytomegalovirus status from the catalog of TCR beta chain sequences. In a later analysis, TCR nucleotide sequences were compared against IMGT/GENE-DB human TR gene sequences so that V and J genes could be assigned. The TCRdist pipeline was used in a later analysis to assign CDR3 sequences and most-parsimonious VDJ recombination scenarios. A later analysis defined each TCR beta chain by its CDR3 amino acid sequence plus V-gene family, and excluded reads lacking a unique V-gene family. A later analysis removed roughly 590 highly shared, low-generation-probability nucleotide sequences to deal with suspected cross-contamination and a sequencing artifact. For each public chain, a later analysis derived a clonal expansion index from normalized ranks of inferred template counts within each repertoire. In a later analysis, generation probabilities were computed using a VDJ recombination model fitted to out-of-frame rearrangements, and the results were checked against IGoR. In a later analysis, hypergeometric tests were used to score TCR-TCR, TCR-HLA and TCR-CMV co-occurrence, with a repertoire-size bias correction applied to TCR pairs. A later analysis estimated false discovery rates by permuting HLA or CMV assignments 20 times. In a later analysis, co-occurring TCRs were grouped using DBSCAN, and TCRdist sequence similarity was added for clustering within HLA-allele-positive subsets. For co-occurrence clustering, repertoires with fewer than 30,000 or more than 120,000 public chains were excluded, along with 4 to 6 repertoires with anomalous nucleotide sharing. TCRdb carries this immuneACCESS record with in-frame sequences only. Its versions omit some clonotypes, under half of them owing to an unresolved V gene in the studies checked, with the rest unexplained. The V and J calls and clone size come from that table; D and trimming were worked out from the DNA. Present in this sample are roughly 200,000 clones, nearly 80% of which were seen just once. Clones ranked in the top ten supply roughly 2.7% of the sample.

The cohort was made up of around 720 healthy bone marrow donors. At the time of sampling, every cohort member was nominally healthy, though immune exposures that went unrecorded were likely present. The donor tested CMV seronegative, placing the donor among the approximately 360 seronegative members of the cohort. Each donor provided a peripheral blood sample, and peripheral blood mononuclear cells were used for TCR beta sequencing. The Qiagen DNeasy Blood Extraction Kit was used to extract genomic DNA from the blood cell samples. The clonotype was recovered from a female donor in good health and CMV-seronegative. The sample consisted of PBMCs. Recombination joined TRBV2 with TRBJ2-7; no D gene can be assigned with confidence. The CDR3 is CASTAPEAQNAYEQYF. The DNA is as follows: TGTGCCAGCACCGCCCCAGAGGCCCAAAACGCCTACGAGCAGTACTTC.